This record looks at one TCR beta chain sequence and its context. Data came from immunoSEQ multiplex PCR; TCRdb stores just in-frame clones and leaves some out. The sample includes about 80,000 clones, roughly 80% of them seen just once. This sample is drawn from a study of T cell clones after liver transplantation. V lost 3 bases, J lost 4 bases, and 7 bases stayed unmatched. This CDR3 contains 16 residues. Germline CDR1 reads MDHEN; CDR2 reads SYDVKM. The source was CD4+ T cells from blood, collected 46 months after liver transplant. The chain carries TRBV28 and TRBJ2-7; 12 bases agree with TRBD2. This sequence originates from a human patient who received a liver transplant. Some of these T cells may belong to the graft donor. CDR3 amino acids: CASSFGVLAGGYEQYF. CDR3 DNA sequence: TGTGCCAGCAGTTTCGGGGTGCTAGCGGGAGGGTACGAGCAGTACTTC.